This is a list of T cell receptor beta chains from one sample in a study of Graves' ophthalmopathy and Graves' hyperthyroidism. TCRdb reprocessed the multiplex PCR reads via MiXCR and lists one record per CDR3 protein. The sample contains 500,000 to 700,000 distinct CDR3 sequences, approximately 21% of which appear only once. The sequencing sample was made of peripheral blood. The origin of the receptors is a woman aged 18-30 years with stable Graves' hyperthyroidism. Some clones in this sample may be carry-over from other donors' samples. Each CDR3 is given with its conserved first and last residue. D genes are given only for firm matches. Not all rows give a size; the values are once, few, many and, for expanded clones, a class.

few	TRBV19	TRBD1	TRBJ2-7	CASNPRGGPYEQYF	TGTGCCAGTAACCCCCGAGGGGGCCCCTACGAGCAGTACTTC
many	TRBV7-2	-	TRBJ1-1	CASSLGRIVDTEAFF	TGTGCCAGCAGCTTAGGACGCATAGTTGACACTGAAGCTTTCTTT
many	TRBV20-1	TRBD2	TRBJ2-5	CSASPGLAEKQYF	TGCAGTGCTAGCCCCGGACTAGCGGAGAAACAGTACTTC
-	TRBV10-3	-	TRBJ1-1	CAISEPPQGGVEAFF	TGTGCCATCAGTGAACCCCCCCAGGGTGGGGTTGAAGCTTTCTTT
few	TRBV6-1	TRBD1	TRBJ1-2	CASSVGDRDHGYTF	TGTGCCAGCAGTGTGGGAGACAGGGACCATGGCTACACCTTC
-	TRBV12-3/TRBV12-4	-	TRBJ2-5	CASSKGRQETQYF	TGTGCCAGCAGTAAGGGGAGGCAGGAGACCCAGTACTTC
many	TRBV6-1	-	TRBJ1-1	CASSDRGIARTEAFF	TGTGCCAGCAGTGACAGGGGAATTGCCCGCACTGAAGCTTTCTTT
many	TRBV7-2	-	TRBJ1-1	CASSSGGDTEAFF	TGTGCCAGCAGCTCCGGAGGGGACACTGAAGCTTTCTTT
many	TRBV20-1	TRBD2	TRBJ2-7	CSATSSGRFYEQYF	TGCAGTGCTACCAGTAGCGGGAGGTTTTACGAGCAGTACTTC
-	TRBV27	TRBD2	TRBJ2-7	CASSSLGGGYEQYF	TGTGCCAGCAGTTCTCTCGGGGGGGGCTACGAGCAGTACTTC
once	TRBV30	TRBD1	TRBJ2-5	CAWSVGTGKVETQYF	TGTGCCTGGAGTGTAGGGACAGGGAAAGTAGAGACCCAGTACTTC
many	TRBV2	-	TRBJ2-5	CASSPPLMETQYF	TGTGCCAGCAGTCCCCCCCTAATGGAGACCCAGTACTTC
many	TRBV20-1	TRBD1	TRBJ1-1	CSARGAGTARSDTEAFF	TGCAGTGCTAGAGGAGCGGGGACAGCCAGGTCTGACACTGAAGCTTTCTTT
many	TRBV27	-	TRBJ2-7	CASSTTGSGPYEQYF	TGTGCCAGCAGTACCACAGGGAGTGGCCCCTACGAGCAGTACTTC
many	TRBV12-3/TRBV12-4	TRBD1	TRBJ1-2	CASRDRDRGDGYTF	TGTGCCAGCAGGGACCGGGACAGGGGCGATGGCTACACCTTC
few	TRBV2	-	TRBJ1-1	CASSEAVGYRGAFF	TGTGCCAGCAGTGAAGCCGTAGGATACCGGGGAGCTTTCTTT
many	TRBV19	TRBD1	TRBJ2-5	CASSITPLVGGLKETQYF	TGTGCCAGTAGTATAACTCCTCTGGTAGGGGGCCTTAAAGAGACCCAGTACTTC
many	TRBV12-3/TRBV12-4	-	TRBJ1-5	CASSRMVQNQPQHF	TGTGCCAGCAGTCGTATGGTACAGAATCAGCCCCAGCATTTT
few	TRBV6-5	TRBD1	TRBJ1-6	CASSSGQGGAPLHF	TGTGCCAGCAGTTCGGGACAGGGTGGAGCACCCCTCCACTTT
many	TRBV2	TRBD2	TRBJ2-5	CASRTGLAGVGTQYF	TGTGCCAGCAGGACGGGACTAGCGGGGGTAGGGACCCAGTACTTC
-	TRBV6-1	-	TRBJ2-2	CASRVGGNTGELFF	TGTGCCAGCAGGGTGGGGGGAAACACCGGGGAGCTGTTTTTT
many	TRBV12-3/TRBV12-4	-	TRBJ1-6	CASSLGTSPLHF	TGTGCCAGCAGTTTAGGGACGTCACCCCTCCACTTT
many	TRBV12-3/TRBV12-4	-	TRBJ1-2	CASSQGWGNYGYTF	TGTGCCAGCAGTCAGGGATGGGGAAACTATGGCTACACCTTC
many	TRBV11-2	TRBD1	TRBJ1-2	CASSLYVVGGAYGYTF	TGTGCCAGCAGCTTATACGTTGTAGGGGGCGCCTATGGCTACACCTTC
-	TRBV28	-	TRBJ2-7	CASSLEGGRSYEQYF	TGTGCCAGCAGTTTAGAGGGCGGGCGCTCCTACGAGCAGTACTTC
many	TRBV28	TRBD1	TRBJ2-7	CASSSTRRDRGPYEQYF	TGTGCCAGCAGTTCGACACGCCGGGACAGGGGACCCTACGAGCAGTACTTC
-	TRBV3-1	-	TRBJ1-3	CASSQGVGGNTIYF	TGTGCCAGCAGCCAAGGAGTGGGGGGAAACACCATATATTTT
-	TRBV5-1	-	TRBJ1-6	CASSLVGSWGGYNSPLHF	TGCGCCAGCAGCTTGGTTGGGTCATGGGGCGGCTATAATTCACCCCTCCACTTT
-	TRBV7-2	-	TRBJ1-1	CASRMNRVTEAFF	TGTGCCAGCAGGATGAACAGGGTCACTGAAGCTTTCTTT
-	TRBV4-1	TRBD2	TRBJ2-5	CASSQVGLTQETQYF	TGCGCCAGCAGCCAAGTGGGACTAACTCAAGAGACCCAGTACTTC
many	TRBV28	TRBD2	TRBJ2-2	CASSSSGRAFGELFF	TGTGCCAGCAGTTCTAGCGGGAGGGCCTTCGGGGAGCTGTTTTTT
many	TRBV9	-	TRBJ1-6	CASTPGTGNSPLHF	TGTGCCAGCACCCCTGGGACGGGGAATTCACCCCTCCACTTT
many	TRBV24-1	TRBD1	TRBJ1-2	CATSDPRTGGGYTF	TGTGCCACCAGTGATCCTCGGACAGGAGGCGGCTACACCTTC
few	TRBV7-6	-	TRBJ2-5	CASSPSRVGETQYF	TGTGCCAGCAGCCCCTCGAGGGTAGGAGAGACCCAGTACTTC
many	TRBV6-1	TRBD1	TRBJ1-6	CASTRTGPSYNSPLHF	TGTGCCAGCACAAGGACAGGACCCTCCTATAATTCACCCCTCCACTTT
many	TRBV19	TRBD1	TRBJ1-2	CASTYSRTGLFYGYTF	TGTGCCAGTACTTACTCCCGGACAGGGCTCTTCTATGGCTACACCTTC
many	TRBV20-1	-	TRBJ2-5	CSARVAGWETQYF	TGCAGTGCTAGAGTTGCGGGCTGGGAGACCCAGTACTTC
many	TRBV25-1	-	TRBJ2-7	CASSAPLNPGRDSYEQYF	TGTGCCAGCTCCGCTCCACTCAACCCGGGACGGGACTCCTACGAGCAGTACTTC
many	TRBV12-5	-	TRBJ1-1	CASGLVLGRSPTEAFF	TGTGCTAGTGGTTTGGTACTGGGAAGATCGCCCACTGAAGCTTTCTTT
few	TRBV11-2	TRBD2	TRBJ2-5	CASSQRRGLARTQETQYF	TGTGCCAGCAGCCAAAGAAGAGGACTAGCGAGAACACAAGAGACCCAGTACTTC
-	TRBV6-1	-	TRBJ2-7	CASSPSRGYEQYF	TGTGCCAGCAGTCCCTCCCGCGGCTACGAGCAGTACTTC
many	TRBV6-4	TRBD1	TRBJ2-4	CASSAWTGGGIIAKNIQYF	TGTGCCAGCAGTGCCTGGACAGGGGGGGGAATTATAGCCAAAAACATTCAGTACTTC